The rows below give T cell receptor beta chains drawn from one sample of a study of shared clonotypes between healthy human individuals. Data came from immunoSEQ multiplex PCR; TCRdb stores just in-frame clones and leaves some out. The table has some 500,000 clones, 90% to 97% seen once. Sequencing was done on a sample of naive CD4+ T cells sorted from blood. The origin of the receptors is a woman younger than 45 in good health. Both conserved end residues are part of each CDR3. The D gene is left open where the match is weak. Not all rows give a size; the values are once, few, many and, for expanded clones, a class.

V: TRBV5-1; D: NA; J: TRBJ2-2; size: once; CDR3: CASSLTPTSDGELFF; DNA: TGCGCCAGCAGCTTGACGCCGACTAGTGACGGGGAGCTGTTTTTT
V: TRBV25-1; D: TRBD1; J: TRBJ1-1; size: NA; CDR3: CASSGVAGGAYTEAFF; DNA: TGTGCCAGCAGTGGAGTGGCAGGGGGCGCGTACACTGAAGCTTTCTTT
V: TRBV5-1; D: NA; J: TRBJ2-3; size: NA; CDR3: CASSFASGTKKVDTQYF; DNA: TGCGCCAGCAGCTTTGCGTCCGGGACAAAGAAGGTAGATACGCAGTATTTT
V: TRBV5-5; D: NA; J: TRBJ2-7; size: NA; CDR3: CASSALSYEQYF; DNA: TGTGCCAGCAGCGCCCTCTCCTACGAGCAGTACTTC
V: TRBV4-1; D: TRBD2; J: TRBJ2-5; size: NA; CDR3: CASSQGLAGEETQYF; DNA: TGCGCCAGCAGCCAAGGGCTAGCGGGAGAGGAGACCCAGTACTTC
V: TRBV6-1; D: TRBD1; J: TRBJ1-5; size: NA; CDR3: CASSLGQEIRKPQHF; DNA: TGTGCCAGCAGTTTGGGACAGGAGATCAGGAAGCCCCAGCATTTT
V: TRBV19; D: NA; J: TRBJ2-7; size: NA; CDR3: CASSMTLSSYEQYF; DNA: TGTGCCAGTAGTATGACTTTAAGCTCCTACGAGCAGTACTTC
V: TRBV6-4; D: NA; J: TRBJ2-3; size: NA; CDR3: CASSDPYTDTQYF; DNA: TGTGCCAGCAGTGATCCTTACACAGATACGCAGTATTTT
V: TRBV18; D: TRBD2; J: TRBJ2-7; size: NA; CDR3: CASSPSDQGTSEQYF; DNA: TGTGCCAGCTCACCCAGCGACCAAGGGACTAGCGAGCAGTACTTC
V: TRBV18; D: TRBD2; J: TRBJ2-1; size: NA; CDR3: CASSGWTSGRGSYNEQFF; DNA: TGTGCCAGCTCAGGGTGGACTAGCGGGAGAGGCTCCTACAATGAGCAGTTCTTC
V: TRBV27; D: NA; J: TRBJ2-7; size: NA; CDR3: CASTPRQKDEQYF; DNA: TGTGCCAGCACTCCAAGACAAAAGGACGAGCAGTACTTC
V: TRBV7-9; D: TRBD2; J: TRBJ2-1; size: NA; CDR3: CASSQGTSGYNEQFF; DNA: TGTGCCAGCAGCCAGGGGACTAGCGGATACAATGAGCAGTTCTTC
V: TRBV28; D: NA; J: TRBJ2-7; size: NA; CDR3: CASSLNGVFSYEQYF; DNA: TGTGCCAGCAGTTTGAACGGGGTGTTCTCCTACGAGCAGTACTTC
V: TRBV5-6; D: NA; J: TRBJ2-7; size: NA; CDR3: CASSLVPGSYEQYF; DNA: TGTGCCAGCAGCTTGGTGCCAGGGTCGTACGAGCAGTACTTC
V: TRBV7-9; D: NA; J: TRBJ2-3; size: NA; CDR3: CASSSTDRTDTQYF; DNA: TGTGCCAGCAGCTCTACCGACAGGACAGATACGCAGTATTTT
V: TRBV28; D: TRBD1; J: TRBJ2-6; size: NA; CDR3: CASSLTGAGANVLTF; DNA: TGTGCCAGCAGCCTTACAGGGGCCGGGGCCAACGTCCTGACTTTC
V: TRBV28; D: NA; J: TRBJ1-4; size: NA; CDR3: CASSLFRAEKLFF; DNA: TGTGCCAGCAGTTTATTCAGGGCCGAAAAACTGTTTTTT
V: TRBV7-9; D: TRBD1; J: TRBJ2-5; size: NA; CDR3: CASSLGQGARQETQYF; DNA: TGTGCCAGCAGCTTAGGCCAGGGGGCTCGACAAGAGACCCAGTACTTC
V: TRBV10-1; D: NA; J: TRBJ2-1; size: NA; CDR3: CASTSAYPSSEQFF; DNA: TGCGCCAGCACTAGCGCCTACCCTTCAAGTGAGCAGTTCTTC
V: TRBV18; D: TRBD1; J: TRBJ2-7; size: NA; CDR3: CASSPSTTGGSYEQYF; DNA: TGTGCCAGCTCCCCCTCAACGACAGGGGGGAGTTACGAGCAGTACTTC
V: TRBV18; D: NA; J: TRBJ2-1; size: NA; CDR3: CASSPYGSSNNEQFF; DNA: TGTGCCAGCTCACCTTACGGGTCGTCTAACAATGAGCAGTTCTTC
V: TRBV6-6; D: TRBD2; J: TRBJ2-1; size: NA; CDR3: CASRRTSGGTYNEQFF; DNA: TGTGCCAGCAGACGGACTAGCGGGGGTACCTACAATGAGCAGTTCTTC
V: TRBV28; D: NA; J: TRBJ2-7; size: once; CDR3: CASSSGYDTPYEQYF; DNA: TGTGCCAGCAGTTCAGGGTATGACACCCCCTACGAGCAGTACTTC
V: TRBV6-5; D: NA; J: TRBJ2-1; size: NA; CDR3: CASSYGFRLGNEQFF; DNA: TGTGCCAGCAGTTACGGGTTTCGTCTGGGGAATGAGCAGTTCTTC
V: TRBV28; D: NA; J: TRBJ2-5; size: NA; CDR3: CASSLGGIPETQYF; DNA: TGTGCCAGCAGTTTAGGGGGGATACCGGAGACCCAGTACTTC
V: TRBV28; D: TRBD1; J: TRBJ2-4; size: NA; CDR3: CASSLPDRGGKNIQYF; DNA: TGTGCCAGCAGTTTACCGGACAGGGGTGGCAAAAACATTCAGTACTTC
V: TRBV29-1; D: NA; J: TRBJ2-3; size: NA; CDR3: CSVEDGGTSTDTQYF; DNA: TGCAGCGTTGAAGACGGCGGGACTAGCACAGATACGCAGTATTTT
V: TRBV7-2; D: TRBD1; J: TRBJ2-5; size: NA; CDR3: CASSLQGVVGETQYF; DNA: TGTGCCAGCAGCCTCCAGGGGGTGGTCGGAGAGACCCAGTACTTC
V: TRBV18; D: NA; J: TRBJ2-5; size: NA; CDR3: CASSPLGETQYF; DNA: TGTGCCAGCTCACCGCTCGGTGAGACCCAGTACTTC
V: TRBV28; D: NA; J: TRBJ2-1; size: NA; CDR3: CASSLLKGRPYNEQFF; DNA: TGTGCCAGCAGTTTATTAAAAGGGCGCCCCTACAATGAGCAGTTCTTC
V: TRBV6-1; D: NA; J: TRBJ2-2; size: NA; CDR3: CASSESGLNTGELFF; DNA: TGTGCCAGCAGTGAATCCGGACTGAACACCGGGGAGCTGTTTTTT
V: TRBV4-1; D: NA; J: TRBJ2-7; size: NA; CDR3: CASSQVIGSVARTYEQYF; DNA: TGCGCCAGCAGCCAAGTCATAGGGTCTGTAGCTCGCACCTACGAGCAGTACTTC
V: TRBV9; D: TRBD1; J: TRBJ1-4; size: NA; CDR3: CASSVHGQGATNEKLFF; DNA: TGTGCCAGCAGCGTACACGGGCAGGGGGCAACTAATGAAAAACTGTTTTTT
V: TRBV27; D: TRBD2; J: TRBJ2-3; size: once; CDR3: CASSILAGTDTQYF; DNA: TGTGCCAGCAGTATACTAGCGGGCACAGATACGCAGTATTTT
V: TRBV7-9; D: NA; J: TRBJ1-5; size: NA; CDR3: CASSLGNGNQPQHF; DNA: TGTGCCAGCAGCTTAGGGAACGGCAATCAGCCCCAGCATTTT
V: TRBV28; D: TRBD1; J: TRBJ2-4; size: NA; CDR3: CASSARDRGTNIQYF; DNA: TGTGCCAGCAGTGCGCGGGACAGGGGCACAAACATTCAGTACTTC
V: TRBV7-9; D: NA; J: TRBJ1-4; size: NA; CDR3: CASSQDWQENEKLFF; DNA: TGTGCCAGCAGCCAAGACTGGCAGGAAAATGAAAAACTGTTTTTT
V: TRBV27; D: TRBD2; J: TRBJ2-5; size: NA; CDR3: CASSTPGGGQETQYF; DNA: TGTGCCAGCAGTACGCCTGGGGGGGGGCAAGAGACCCAGTACTTC
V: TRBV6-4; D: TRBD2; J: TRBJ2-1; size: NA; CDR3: CASSDSRLAGLNEQFF; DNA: TGTGCCAGCAGTGACTCCCGGCTAGCGGGTCTCAATGAGCAGTTCTTC
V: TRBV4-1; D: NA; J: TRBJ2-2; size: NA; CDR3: CASSSNRGDTGELFF; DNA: TGCGCCAGCAGCAGCAATAGGGGGGACACCGGGGAGCTGTTTTTT
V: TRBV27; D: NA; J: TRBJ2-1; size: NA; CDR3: CASSLGRSEGGYNEQFF; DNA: TGTGCCAGCAGTTTGGGTCGGAGCGAGGGGGGGTACAATGAGCAGTTCTTC
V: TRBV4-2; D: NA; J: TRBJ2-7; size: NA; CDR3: CASSQVGGREFGEQYF; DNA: TGTGCCAGCAGCCAAGTTGGGGGGCGGGAATTCGGCGAGCAGTACTTC
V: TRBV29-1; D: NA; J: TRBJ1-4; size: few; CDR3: CSVPSGEKLFF; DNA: TGCAGCGTTCCATCCGGTGAAAAACTGTTTTTT
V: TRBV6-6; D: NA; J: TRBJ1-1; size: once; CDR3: CASSYSRRNTEAFF; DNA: TGTGCCAGCAGTTACTCGCGCAGGAACACTGAAGCTTTCTTT
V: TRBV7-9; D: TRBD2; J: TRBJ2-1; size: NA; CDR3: CASSLDAGGEQFF; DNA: TGTGCCAGCAGCTTAGACGCGGGAGGTGAGCAGTTCTTC
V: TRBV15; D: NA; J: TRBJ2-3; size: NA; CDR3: CATSGTYTDTQYF; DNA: TGTGCCACCAGCGGAACGTACACAGATACGCAGTATTTT
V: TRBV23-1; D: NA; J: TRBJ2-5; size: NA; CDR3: CASSLRRESLTKETQYF; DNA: TGCGCCAGCAGTCTCCGCCGGGAGAGCCTGACGAAAGAGACCCAGTACTTC
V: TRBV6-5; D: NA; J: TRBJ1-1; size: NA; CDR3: CASSRTGNTEAFF; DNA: TGTGCCAGCAGCCGAACAGGGAACACTGAAGCTTTCTTT